This T cell receptor (beta chain) was sequenced for a study of beta chain features in type 1 diabetes. Study-wide points: Fewer insertions but more deletions were seen at VDJ junctions in type 1 diabetes patients.

Remarks on this clone: Antigen specificity is unknown.

Every isolated RNA sample was fully reverse transcribed, so sequencing captured expressed TCRB transcripts. Using immunoSEQ multiplex PCR, the repertoire was profiled, and TCRdb retains in-frame clones only, with some absent. This sample yields approximately 470,000 clones, of which 25% to 35% are seen a single time; more than 0.055% belongs to the top ten. The receptor's source is a man younger than 35 in good health. The specimen sequenced was naive CD4+ T cells from blood.

The CDR3 region is CASSLDPGRVETQYF. CDR3 bases: TGTGCCAGCAGCTTAGACCCCGGCAGGGTTGAGACCCAGTACTTC. The chain links TRBV7-2 to TRBJ2-5, with TRBD1 as a possible D gene (5 bases). Per the germline V gene, CDR1 is SGHTA and CDR2 is FQGNSA. The CDR3 covers 15 residues. V lost 1 base and J 5 bases, leaving 14 bases between the germline ends.